This TCR beta chain stems from a study of blood T cells in healthy people across ages (dated by TCRdb to about 2015). At the level of the whole study: In model experiments, template switching captured about one uniquely barcoded TCR beta cDNA molecule for every two T cells. Using deep sequencing normalized with unique cDNA molecular identifiers, the study measured how TCR beta repertoire diversity changes with age. The donors were split into four age groups: young (average roughly 15 years), middle-aged (over 35), aged (roughly 68) and long-lived (under 85). The study analyzed two additional independent replicas of 1 million unique cDNA reads from the same blood draw for two donors, one aged 18 to 29 and one aged 80 or older. Summary of the overall study and its limitations: The percentage of naive T cells measured by flow cytometry correlated strongly with observed TCR beta diversity. Because the CMV infection status of the donors was unknown, age-related changes in expanded clonotypes may potentially have been confounded. As age increased, observed TCR beta diversity per million T cells dropped in a roughly linear way, and a significant reduction was already evident by age 40. Conclusive comparison of naive and antigen-experienced compartments was prevented by the profiling of bulk unsorted PBMCs. Compared with the aged group, the long-lived group had more naive CD4+ T cells, fewer expanded clones and increased TCR diversity, a pattern suggesting age selection. Total diversity estimates from one million sequenced T cells were considered lower bounds and underestimates.

Systemically healthy Caucasian individuals from Russia, about 38 in total and aged 6 to 90 years, were included as donors. Each donor gave approximately 9.3 milliliters of peripheral blood, collected into EDTA-treated Vacutainer tubes. PBMCs were isolated by Ficoll-Paque density-gradient centrifugation, with at least 7 million obtained per sample. Trizol reagent was used to extract total RNA from PBMCs, with at least 6 micrograms per sample. For every donor, an aliquot of PBMCs went through flow cytometry to measure the percentages of naive CD45RAhigh/CD27high T cells. Only a few counts were recorded for this clonotype. Its recognized antigen is unknown. Per-base qualities were not stored, and no clone one base away is much larger. The library was built by means of 5' RACE. Instrument on record: Illumina HiSeq 2500. A second PCR of about 6 to 11 cycles was performed with a sample-barcoded 5' primer and a J-beta primer mix. A unique molecular identifier was introduced onto each TCR beta cDNA molecule by a template-switch 5' adaptor carrying 12 random nucleotides. Each sample yielded at least 2.5 million CDR3-containing paired-end reads. The Mint cDNA synthesis kit, primed by a TRBC-specific oligonucleotide, was used to synthesize first-strand cDNA from all RNA. Following uracil-DNA glycosylase treatment, all cDNA underwent a first 18-cycle PCR with the universal primers M1SS and BC2_uni_R. The authors' pipeline ran thus. For normalization, 1 million high-quality reads, each with a distinct molecular identifier, were randomly selected from each sample. Instead of being binned into consensus sequences, reads that shared molecular identifiers were thrown out. MiTCR, run with a Q25 quality threshold and the strictest error-elimination algorithm, handled CDR3 identification, clonotype clustering and error correction. Lower-bound total TCR beta diversity was estimated with a nonparametric unseen species model using Euler transformation. TCRdb reran the public reads through fastp at Q25 and MiXCR, keeping productive beta chains. Every distinct CDR3 protein forms one entry, paired with its most common genes and DNA. V and J calls and clone size were set by TCRdb, not the authors. The sample data list about 840,000 distinct CDR3 sequences, and about 28% of these were observed just once. About a tenth of the sample belongs to the ten largest clones.

For CDR1 and CDR2, the germline V gene lists MRHNA and SNTAGT. Taken from cysteine to phenylalanine, the CDR3 has 13 residues. Just CDR3 DNA is preserved here, 39 bases in frame from base 1. A distance of 9 bases separates the germline ends of V and J, which lose 3 bases and 6 bases respectively. These data were likewise used in another study, on T cells of mothers and their children. Reported in the second study: Nine systemically healthy Caucasian individuals served as donors, namely three mothers together with their six children. cDNA synthesis consumed the entire amount of extracted RNA, loaded at about 1.5 ug RNA in each 15 ul reaction. In the second PCR, sample barcodes and 2-4 random nucleotides were introduced via the M1S primer. Over 9.5 million TCR beta CDR3 reads were obtained for each mother, and 3 million to 3.5 million reads were obtained for each child. In both related and unrelated pairs, thymic selection shapes the output of TCR recombination in a similar way, with inherited differences having only a minor effect. Normalized repertoire overlap in related mother-child pairs was always slightly higher than in unrelated mother-child pairs, but the difference was never significant. Persistent microchimeric T cell clones were not detected, at a sensitivity of around 100 clones per million clonotypes. The study used deep NGS to compare TCR beta repertoires of mothers and children, seeking features distinguishing related mother-child pairs from unrelated individuals. Mothers averaged roughly 40 +/- 4 years of age and children averaged 11 +/- 4 years. After adapter ligation with NEBNext reagents, the libraries were sequenced on Illumina HiSeq 2000 with 100+100 nt paired-end reads. Mother and child libraries were prepared a month apart and sequenced in separate runs to prevent cross-contamination. Between 500,000 and 2,000,000 distinct TCR beta clonotypes were identified per donor. Naive TCR beta clonotypes were estimated from low-frequency clonotypes matched to each donor's FACS-determined naive share, without sorting.

The receptor chain draws on TRBV6-4 and TRBJ1-5; the D gene cannot be named for sure. Sequenced: blood. The clonotype was recovered from a woman in her thirties or forties in good health. CDR3 region: CASSEVDGQPQHF. The DNA sequence is TGTGCCAGCAGTGAGGTGGATGGTCAGCCCCAGCATTTT.